This T cell receptor (beta chain) was recorded in a study of blood T cell repertoires in COVID-19. At the level of the study: The United States, Italy and Spain provided the acute and convalescent COVID-19 samples. T cells, B-cell-depleted T cells, or PBMCs supplied cDNA or gDNA.

V was cut by 5 bases and J by 3 bases, with 14 bases left in between. Per the germline V gene, CDR1 is LNHDA and CDR2 is SQIVND (reference sequence). The CDR3 covers 14 residues. Seattle participants joined during active infection and were tracked over time. In the source study's methods: The authors estimated nucleated cell counts from reference gene primer amplification. TCRdb's copy holds only in-frame clones and misses some; the assay was immunoSEQ multiplex PCR. The V and J calls and clone size come from that table; D and trimming were worked out from the DNA. Of under 250,000 clones listed, more than 75% were seen once; the top ten hold roughly 10%.

The gene calls are TRBV19 and TRBJ2-7; D is possibly TRBD1 (5 bases). The specimen sequenced was peripheral blood. The origin of this receptor is a middle-aged man with COVID-19, enrolled during active disease. Here the CDR3 DNA reads TGTGCCAGTAGTGCCAGAGGCAGGGACTACGAGCAGTACTTC. As protein: CASSARGRDYEQYF.